This T cell receptor (beta chain) came from a study of blood T cell repertoires in COVID-19. Deletions cut 7 bases from V and 5 bases from J, with 19 bases between. The CDR3 is 14 residues long. Germline lookup yields CDR1 SGHTS and CDR2 YDEGEE. The repertoire was sequenced with immunoSEQ multiplex PCR; TCRdb's copy has only in-frame clones and lacks some. There are over 110,000 clones in the sample; 88% occur only once, and 28% lies in the top ten. The V call is TRBV5-8, the J call TRBJ2-7, with D possibly matching TRBD2 (6 bases). The receptor was isolated from a human donor in a cohort sampled during active COVID-19. Sequences were obtained from peripheral blood. The DNA for the CDR3 is TGTGCCAGCCCCGGGGGACCCAAGAGAAACGAGCAGTACTTC. This encodes CASPGGPKRNEQYF.